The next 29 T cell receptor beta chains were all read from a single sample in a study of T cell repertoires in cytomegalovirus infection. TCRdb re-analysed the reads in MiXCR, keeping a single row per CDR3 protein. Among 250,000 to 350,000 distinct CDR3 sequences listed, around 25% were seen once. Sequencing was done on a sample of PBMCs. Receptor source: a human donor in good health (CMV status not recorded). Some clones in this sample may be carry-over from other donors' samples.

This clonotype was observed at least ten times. The CDR3 reads CASSYRTQQPQHF. CDR3 sequence (DNA): TGTGCCAGCAGCTACCGGACCCAACAGCCCCAGCATTTT. V is TRBV7-8 and J is TRBJ1-5; D is unresolved. The CDR3 contains 13 residues. Trimming stripped 4 bases from V and 7 bases from J, with 11 bases between. The germline V gene has CDR1 SGHVS and CDR2 FQNEAQ. The full variable domain, in which reference TRBV7-8 and TRBJ1-5 provide the parts outside the CDR3, is GAGVSQSPRYKVAKRGQDVALRCDPISGHVSLFWYQQALGQGPEFLTYFQNEAQLDKSGLPSDRFFAERPEGSVSTLKIQRTQQEDSAVYLCASSYRTQQPQHFGDGTRLSIL.

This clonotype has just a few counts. The CDR3 sequence: CASSRGVGAEQYF. The CDR3 bases are TGTGCCAGCAGCCGCGGGGTAGGGGCCGAGCAGTACTTC. The chain has TRBV11-2 and TRBJ2-7; weak D call: TRBD2 (6 bases). CDR1 SGHAT and CDR2 FQNNGV come from the germline V gene. The CDR3 has 13 amino acids. V lost 5 bases, J lost 6 bases, and 14 bases lay in between. Combining the CDR3 with reference TRBV11-2 and TRBJ2-7 gives the whole variable domain EAGVAQSPRYKIIEKRQSVAFWCNPISGHATLYWYQQILGQGPKLLIQFQNNGVVDDSQLPKDRFSAERLKGVDSTLKIQPAKLEDSAVYLCASSRGVGAEQYFGPGTRLTVT.

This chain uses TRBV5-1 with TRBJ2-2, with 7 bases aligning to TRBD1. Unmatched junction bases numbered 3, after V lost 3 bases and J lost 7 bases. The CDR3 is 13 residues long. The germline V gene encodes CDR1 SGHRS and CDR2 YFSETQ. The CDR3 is CASSWGQNGELFF. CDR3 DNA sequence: TGCGCCAGCAGCTGGGGACAGAACGGGGAGCTGTTTTTT.

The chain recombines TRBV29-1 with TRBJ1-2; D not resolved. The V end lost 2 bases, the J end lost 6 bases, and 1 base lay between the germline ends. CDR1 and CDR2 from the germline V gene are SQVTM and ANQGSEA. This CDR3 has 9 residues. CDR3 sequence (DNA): TGCAGCGTTGAAAATGGCTACACCTTC. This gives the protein CSVENGYTF.

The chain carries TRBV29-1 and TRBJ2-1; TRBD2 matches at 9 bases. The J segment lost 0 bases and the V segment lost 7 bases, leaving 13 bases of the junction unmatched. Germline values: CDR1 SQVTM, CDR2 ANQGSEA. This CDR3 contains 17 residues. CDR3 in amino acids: CSAEGRGGLSSYNEQFF. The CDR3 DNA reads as TGCAGCGCCGAGGGGCGGGGGGGCCTAAGCTCCTACAATGAGCAGTTCTTC.

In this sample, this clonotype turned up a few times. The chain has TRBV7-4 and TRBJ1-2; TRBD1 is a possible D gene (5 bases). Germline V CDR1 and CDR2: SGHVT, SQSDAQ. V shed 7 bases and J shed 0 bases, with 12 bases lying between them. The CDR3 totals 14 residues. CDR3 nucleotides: TGTGCCAGCACCTTTGGGGGTTCTAACTATGGCTACACCTTC. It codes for CASTFGGSNYGYTF.

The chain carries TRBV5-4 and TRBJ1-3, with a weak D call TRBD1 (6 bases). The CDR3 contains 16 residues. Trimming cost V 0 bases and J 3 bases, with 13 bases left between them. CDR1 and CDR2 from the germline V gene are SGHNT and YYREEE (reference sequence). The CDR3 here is CASSLDAGAGGNTIYF. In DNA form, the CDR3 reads TGTGCCAGCAGCTTGGATGCAGGGGCAGGTGGAAACACCATATATTTT. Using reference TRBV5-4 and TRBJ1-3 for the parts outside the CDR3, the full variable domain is ETGVTQSPTHLIKTRGQQVTLRCSSQSGHNTVSWYQQALGQGPQFIFQYYREEENGRGNFPPRFSGLQFPNYSSELNVNALELDDSALYLCASSLDAGAGGNTIYFGEGSWLTVV.

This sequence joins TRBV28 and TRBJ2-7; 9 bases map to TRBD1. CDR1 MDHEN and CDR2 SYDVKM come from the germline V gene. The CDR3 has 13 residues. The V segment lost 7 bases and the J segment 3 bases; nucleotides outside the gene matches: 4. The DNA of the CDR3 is TGTGCCAGCAATCGGGACAGGGACTACGAGCAGTACTTC. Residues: CASNRDRDYEQYF.

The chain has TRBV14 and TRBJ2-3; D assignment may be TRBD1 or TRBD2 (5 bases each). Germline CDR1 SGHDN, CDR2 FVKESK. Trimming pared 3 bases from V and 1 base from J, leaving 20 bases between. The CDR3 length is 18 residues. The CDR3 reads CASSQRSFEGFGTDTQYF. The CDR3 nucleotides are TGTGCCAGCAGCCAGAGGAGTTTTGAGGGGTTCGGCACAGATACGCAGTATTTT.

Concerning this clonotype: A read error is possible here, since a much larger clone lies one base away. The DNA of the CDR3 is TGTGCCAGCAGCCCCGCCTATCAGCCCCAGCATTTT. It yields the protein CASSPAYQPQHF. V gene TRBV2 combines with J gene TRBJ1-5; D unresolved. V shed 6 bases and J shed 5 bases, with 8 bases lying between them. CDR1 and CDR2 from the germline V gene are SNHLY and FYNNEI. The CDR3 loop spans 12 amino acids. The full variable domain, completed using reference TRBV2 and TRBJ1-5, is EPEVTQTPSHQVTQMGQEVILRCVPISNHLYFYWYRQILGQKVEFLVSFYNNEISEKSEIFDDQFSVERPDGSNFTLKIRSTKLEDSAMYFCASSPAYQPQHFGDGTRLSIL.

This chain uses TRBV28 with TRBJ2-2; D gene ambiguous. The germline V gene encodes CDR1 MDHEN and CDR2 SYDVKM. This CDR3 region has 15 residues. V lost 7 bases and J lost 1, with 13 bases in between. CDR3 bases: TGTGCCAGCAAGCTGTATCGACTGAACACCGGGGAGCTGTTTTTT. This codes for CASKLYRLNTGELFF.

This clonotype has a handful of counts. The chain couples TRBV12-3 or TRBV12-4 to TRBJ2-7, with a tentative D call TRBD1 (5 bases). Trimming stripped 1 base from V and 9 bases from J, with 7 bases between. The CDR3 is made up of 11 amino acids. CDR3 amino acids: CASSLEGAQYF. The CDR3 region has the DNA TGTGCCAGCAGTTTAGAAGGGGCGCAGTACTTC.

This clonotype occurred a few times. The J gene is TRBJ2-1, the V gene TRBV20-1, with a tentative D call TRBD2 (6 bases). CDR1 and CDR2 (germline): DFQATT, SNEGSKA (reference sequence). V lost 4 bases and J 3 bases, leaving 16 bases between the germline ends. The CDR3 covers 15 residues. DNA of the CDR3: TGCAGTGCTATAGCGGCAGCGGGCATCTACAATGAGCAGTTCTTC. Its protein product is CSAIAAAGIYNEQFF.

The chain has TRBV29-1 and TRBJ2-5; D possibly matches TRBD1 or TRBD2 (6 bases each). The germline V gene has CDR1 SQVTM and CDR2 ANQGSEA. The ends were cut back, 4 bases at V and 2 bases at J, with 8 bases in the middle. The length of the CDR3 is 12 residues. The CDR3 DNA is TGCAGCGTTGGGAGGGGGCAAGAGACCCAGTACTTC. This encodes CSVGRGQETQYF.

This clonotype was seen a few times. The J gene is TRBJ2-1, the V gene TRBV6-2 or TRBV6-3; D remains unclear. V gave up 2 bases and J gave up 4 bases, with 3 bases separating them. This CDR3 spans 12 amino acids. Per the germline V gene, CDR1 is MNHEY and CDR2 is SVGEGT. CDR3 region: CASSYLYNEQFF. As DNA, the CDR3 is TGTGCCAGCAGTTACCTTTACAATGAGCAGTTCTTC.

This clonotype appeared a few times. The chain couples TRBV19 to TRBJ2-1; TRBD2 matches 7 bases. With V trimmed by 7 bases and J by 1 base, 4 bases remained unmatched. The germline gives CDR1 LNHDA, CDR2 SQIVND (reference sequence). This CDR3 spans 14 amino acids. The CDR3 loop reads CASNRGGSYNEQFF. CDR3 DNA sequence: TGTGCCAGTAATCGCGGGGGATCCTACAATGAGCAGTTCTTC.

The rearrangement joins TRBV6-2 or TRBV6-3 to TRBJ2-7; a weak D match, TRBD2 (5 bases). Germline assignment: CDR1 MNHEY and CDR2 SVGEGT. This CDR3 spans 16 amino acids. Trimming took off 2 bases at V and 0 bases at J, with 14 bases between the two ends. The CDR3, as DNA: TGTGCCAGCAGTTACCGCCCTTCTGGGAGCTCCTACGAGCAGTACTTC. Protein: CASSYRPSGSSYEQYF.

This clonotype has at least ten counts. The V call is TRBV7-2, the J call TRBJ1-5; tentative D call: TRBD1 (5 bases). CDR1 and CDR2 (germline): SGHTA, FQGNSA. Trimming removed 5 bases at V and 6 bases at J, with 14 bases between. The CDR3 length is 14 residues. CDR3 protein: CASSRTGAGQPQHF. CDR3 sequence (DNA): TGTGCCAGCAGCCGGACCGGGGCAGGTCAGCCCCAGCATTTT.

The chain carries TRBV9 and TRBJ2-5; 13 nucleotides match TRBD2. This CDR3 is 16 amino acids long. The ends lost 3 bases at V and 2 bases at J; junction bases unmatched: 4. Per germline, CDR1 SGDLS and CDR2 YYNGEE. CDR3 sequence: CASSEGTSGKQETQYF. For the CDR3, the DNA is TGTGCCAGCAGCGAAGGGACTAGCGGGAAACAAGAGACCCAGTACTTC.

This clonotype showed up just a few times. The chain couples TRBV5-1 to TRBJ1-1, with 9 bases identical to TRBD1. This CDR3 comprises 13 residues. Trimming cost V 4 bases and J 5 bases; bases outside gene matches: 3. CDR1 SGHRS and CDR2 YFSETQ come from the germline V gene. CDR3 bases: TGCGCCAGCAGCATACAGGGGGCAACTGAAGCTTTCTTT. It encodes CASSIQGATEAFF.

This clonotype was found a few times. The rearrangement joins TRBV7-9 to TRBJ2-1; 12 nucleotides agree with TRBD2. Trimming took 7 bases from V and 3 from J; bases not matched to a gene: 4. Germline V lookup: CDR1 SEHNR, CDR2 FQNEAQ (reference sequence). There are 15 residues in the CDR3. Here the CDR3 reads CASTRTSGNYNEQFF. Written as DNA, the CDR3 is TGTGCCAGCACCAGGACTAGCGGGAACTACAATGAGCAGTTCTTC.

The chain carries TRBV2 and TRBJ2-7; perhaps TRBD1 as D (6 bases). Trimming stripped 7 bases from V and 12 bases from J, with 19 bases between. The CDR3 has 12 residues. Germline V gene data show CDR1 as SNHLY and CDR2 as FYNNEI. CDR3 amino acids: CASNSLEGGRYF. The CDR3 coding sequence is TGTGCCAGCAATTCCCTAGAAGGGGGTCGGTACTTC.

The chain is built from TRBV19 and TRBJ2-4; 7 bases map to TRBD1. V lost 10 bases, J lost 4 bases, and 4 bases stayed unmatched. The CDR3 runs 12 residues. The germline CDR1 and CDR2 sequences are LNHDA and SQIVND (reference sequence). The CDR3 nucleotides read TGTGCCACCCGGGACAGAAAAAACATTCAGTACTTC. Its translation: CATRDRKNIQYF.

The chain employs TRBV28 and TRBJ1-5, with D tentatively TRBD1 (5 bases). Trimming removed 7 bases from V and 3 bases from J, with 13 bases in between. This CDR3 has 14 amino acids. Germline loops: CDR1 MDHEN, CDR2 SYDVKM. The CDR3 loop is CASTLGGVNQPQHF. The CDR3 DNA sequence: TGTGCCAGCACCTTAGGAGGGGTCAATCAGCCCCAGCATTTT. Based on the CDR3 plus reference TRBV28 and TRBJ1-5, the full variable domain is DVKVTQSSRYLVKRTGEKVFLECVQDMDHENMFWYRQDPGLGLRLIYFSYDVKMKEKGDIPEGYSVSREKKERFSLILESASTNQTSMYLCASTLGGVNQPQHFGDGTRLSIL.

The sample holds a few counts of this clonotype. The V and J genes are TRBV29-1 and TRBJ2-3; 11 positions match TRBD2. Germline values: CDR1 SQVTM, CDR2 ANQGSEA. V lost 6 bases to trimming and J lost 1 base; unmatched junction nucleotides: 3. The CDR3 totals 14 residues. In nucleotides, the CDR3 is TGCAGCGTCCTACTAGCGGGAGGCACAGATACGCAGTATTTT. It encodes CSVLLAGGTDTQYF.

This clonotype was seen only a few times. CDR3 protein: CASRKGNGAGELFF. For the CDR3, the DNA is TGCGCCAGCAGGAAGGGGAACGGCGCCGGGGAGCTGTTTTTT. The V gene is TRBV5-1, the J gene TRBJ2-2, with D possibly TRBD1 on 5 matching bases. With 5 bases removed from V and 6 bases from J, the gap between germline ends came to 14 bases. CDR1 is SGHRS and CDR2 is YFSETQ in the germline V gene. CDR3 length equals 14 residues.

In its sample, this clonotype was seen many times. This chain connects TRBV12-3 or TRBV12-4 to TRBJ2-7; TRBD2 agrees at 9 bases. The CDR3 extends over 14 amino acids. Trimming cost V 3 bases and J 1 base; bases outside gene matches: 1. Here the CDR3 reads CASSFAGGSYEQYV. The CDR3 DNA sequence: TGTGCCAGCAGTTTCGCGGGGGGGTCCTACGAGCAGTACGTC.

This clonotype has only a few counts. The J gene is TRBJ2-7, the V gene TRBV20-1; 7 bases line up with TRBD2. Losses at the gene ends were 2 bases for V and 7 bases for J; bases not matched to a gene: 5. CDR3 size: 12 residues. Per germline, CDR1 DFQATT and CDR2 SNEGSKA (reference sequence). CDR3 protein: CSARQGGREQYF. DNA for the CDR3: TGCAGTGCTAGACAGGGAGGGAGGGAGCAGTACTTC.

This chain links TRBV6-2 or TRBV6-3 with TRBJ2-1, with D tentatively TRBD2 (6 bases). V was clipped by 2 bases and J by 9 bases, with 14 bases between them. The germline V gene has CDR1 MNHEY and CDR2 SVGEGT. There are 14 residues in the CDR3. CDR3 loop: CASSYHGSRVEQFF. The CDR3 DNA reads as TGTGCCAGCAGTTACCACGGGAGCCGTGTTGAGCAGTTCTTC.